Presented here are 27 T cell receptor beta chains from one specimen sequenced in a study of blood T cell repertoires in COVID-19. Sequencing was performed with immunoSEQ multiplex PCR; in TCRdb, only in-frame clones are kept and a portion is missing. The table records approximately 470,000 clones, 80% to 90% of them present only once. Sequenced sample: peripheral blood. These receptors were taken from a human donor in a cohort sampled during active COVID-19.

The chain recombines TRBV11-1 with TRBJ1-4; possibly TRBD1 for D (6 bases). Germline CDR1 and CDR2: SGHAT and FQDESV (reference sequence). The CDR3 runs 13 residues. Trimming left V 2 bases short and J 8 bases short, with 9 bases between. The CDR3 DNA reads TGTGCCAGCAGCTTACTCAGGGGCGAAAAACTGTTTTTT. Translating gives CASSLLRGEKLFF.

This clone was found once. The rearrangement joins TRBV5-1 to TRBJ2-7; 7 bases align to TRBD1. This CDR3 contains 12 residues. Unmatched junction bases numbered 5, after V lost 8 bases and J lost 3 bases. CDR1 and CDR2 (germline): SGHRS, YFSETQ. The chain's CDR3 is CARQGENYEQYF. The CDR3 DNA follows: TGCGCCAGGCAGGGGGAGAACTACGAGCAGTACTTC.

This clone was seen only once. The chain uses TRBV2 and TRBJ2-5, with 7 bases fitting TRBD1. Germline loops: CDR1 SNHLY, CDR2 FYNNEI. V was clipped by 4 bases and J by 3 bases; unmatched bases: 8. This CDR3 spans 15 amino acids. In nucleotides, the CDR3 is TGTGCCAGCAGTGCTTATACCGGGACAGAAGAGACCCAGTACTTC. Translated, it gives CASSAYTGTEETQYF.

V is TRBV6-5 and J is TRBJ1-2; D possibly corresponds to TRBD1 (5 bases). This CDR3 is 14 amino acids long. Trimming took off 6 bases at V and 5 bases at J, with 16 bases between the two ends. CDR1 and CDR2 from the germline V gene are MNHEY and SVGAGI. CDR3 loop: CASRPTVSEYGYTF. CDR3 nucleotide sequence: TGTGCCAGCAGACCGACAGTGTCCGAATATGGCTACACCTTC.

The rearrangement links TRBV7-2 to TRBJ2-3, with D maybe TRBD2 (5 bases). Germline CDR1 and CDR2: SGHTA and FQGNSA. The CDR3 sequence is 16 residues long. With 7 bases removed from V and 2 bases from J, the gap between germline ends came to 19 bases. The CDR3 loop is CASTSLPGTYTDTQYF. The CDR3, as DNA: TGTGCCAGCACCTCGCTTCCGGGAACCTACACAGATACGCAGTATTTT.

The chain uses TRBV2 and TRBJ2-1; perhaps TRBD2 as D (6 bases). The CDR3 runs to 20 residues. V gave up 5 bases and J gave up 0 bases, with 26 bases separating them. Per germline, CDR1 SNHLY and CDR2 FYNNEI. CDR3 region: CASSLTSGSLAPSSYNEQFF. CDR3 bases: TGTGCCAGCAGTTTGACCTCGGGTTCACTAGCACCAAGCTCCTACAATGAGCAGTTCTTC.

The chain carries TRBV28 and TRBJ2-7; 7 bases match TRBD2. J gave up 2 bases and V 6 bases, and 13 bases lay outside the gene matches. Per the germline V gene, CDR1 is MDHEN and CDR2 is SYDVKM. CDR3 length equals 16 residues. CDR3 loop: CASREGGGSSPYEQYF. The CDR3 nucleotides are TGTGCCAGCAGGGAGGGTGGCGGGAGCAGCCCCTACGAGCAGTACTTC.

The rearrangement joins TRBV7-2 to TRBJ2-6; 9 bases are shared with TRBD2. The CDR3 is 19 amino acids. Per the germline V gene, CDR1 is SGHTA and CDR2 is FQGNSA. V trimming: 1 base; J trimming: 2 bases; junction bases outside the gene matches: 9. The CDR3 loop is CASSLVGAGGPTGANVLTF. The CDR3, as DNA: TGTGCCAGCAGCTTAGTAGGCGCGGGAGGGCCAACTGGGGCCAACGTCCTGACTTTC.

The V call is TRBV19, the J call TRBJ2-5; D perhaps matches TRBD2 (7 bases). Trimming removed 7 bases from V and 5 bases from J, with 20 bases in between. Germline CDR1 and CDR2: LNHDA and SQIVND (reference sequence). CDR3 size: 15 residues. The CDR3 protein is CASTFTGGGGETQYF. DNA of the CDR3: TGTGCCAGTACCTTCACGGGCGGGGGCGGCGAGACCCAGTACTTC.

The chain uses TRBV4-3 and TRBJ1-3; no clear D. Germline CDR1 is LGHNA and CDR2 is YSLEER. This CDR3 spans 15 amino acids. Trimming pared 0 bases from V and 0 bases from J, leaving 6 bases between. In nucleotides, the CDR3 is TGCGCCAGCAGCCAAGATACGGGCTCTGGAAACACCATATATTTT. It specifies CASSQDTGSGNTIYF.

The V gene is TRBV23-1, the J gene TRBJ2-1; 13 positions match TRBD2. TRBV23-1 is labeled an ORF, and its function is uncertain. With V trimmed by 0 bases and J by 7 bases, 9 bases remained unmatched. The length of the CDR3 is 18 residues. The CDR3 nucleotides read TGCGCCAGCAGTCAATCACTAGCGGGAGGGAGGATGGGGAATGAGCAGTTCTTC. It specifies CASSQSLAGGRMGNEQFF.

The CDR3: CASSAGLAGNIQYF. In nucleotides, the CDR3 is TGCGCCAGCAGCGCCGGACTAGCGGGGAACATTCAGTACTTC. The gene calls are TRBV5-1 and TRBJ2-4, with 12 bases aligning to TRBD2. In germline, CDR1 is SGHRS, CDR2 YFSETQ. The CDR3 has 14 residues. Unmatched junction bases numbered 3, after V lost 4 bases and J lost 7 bases.

This sequence joins TRBV21-1 and TRBJ2-1; TRBD2 is the table's D call and was not checked against the DNA. TRBV21-1 has pseudogene status. The CDR3 totals 15 residues. The DNA of the CDR3 is TGTGCCAGCAGCAAATCGGGAGCCAACTACAATGAGCAGTTCTTC. Protein sequence: CASSKSGANYNEQFF.

The V call is TRBV28, the J call TRBJ2-1, with a weak D call TRBD2 (6 bases). The V end lost 2 bases, the J end lost 2 bases, and 16 bases lay between the germline ends. Germline CDR1 and CDR2: MDHEN and SYDVKM. CDR3 length: 17 amino acids. The CDR3 loop is CASSLITLAATYNEQFF. CDR3 in DNA: TGTGCCAGCAGTTTAATTACATTAGCGGCGACCTACAATGAGCAGTTCTTC.

The chain links TRBV27 to TRBJ1-2, with D possibly being TRBD1 (5 bases). CDR3 size: 13 residues. V lost 6 bases and J 3 bases, leaving 11 bases between the germline ends. CDR1 is MNHEY, CDR2 SMNVEV, per germline (reference sequence). The CDR3 DNA sequence: TGTGCCAGCAGCTCCCCGGGGGACTATGGCTACACCTTC. Translation: CASSSPGDYGYTF.

The chain combines TRBV30 with TRBJ1-1; D might be TRBD1 (6 bases). The CDR3 covers 17 residues. With 4 bases removed from V and 4 bases from J, the gap between germline ends came to 25 bases. CDR1 and CDR2 (germline): GTSNPN, SVGIG (reference sequence). The CDR3 DNA follows: TGTGCCTGGATTGTGACAGGAATGGTATCTGTTGGCACTGAAGCTTTCTTT. It encodes CAWIVTGMVSVGTEAFF. Filled out from reference TRBV30 and TRBJ1-1, the complete variable domain reads SQTIHQWPATLVQPVGSPLSLECTVEGTSNPNLYWYRQAAGRGLQLLFYSVGIGQISSEVPQNLSASRPQDRQFILSSKKLLLSDSGFYLCAWIVTGMVSVGTEAFFGQGTRLTVV.

The rearrangement links TRBV7-2 to TRBJ1-1; no definite D call. The CDR3 is made up of 13 amino acids. Trimming removed 3 bases at V and 1 base at J, with 6 bases between. Per the germline V gene, CDR1 is SGHTA and CDR2 is FQGNSA. This CDR3 reads CASSLQENTEAFF. DNA of the CDR3: TGTGCCAGCAGCTTGCAGGAGAACACTGAAGCTTTCTTT.

This clone was seen only a few times. The same CDR3 is also encoded by other DNA sequences in this sample. The CDR3 DNA reads TGTGCCTGGAGTGTAACAGGGGGCTACACTGAAGCTTTCTTT. It codes for CAWSVTGGYTEAFF. The rearrangement uses TRBV30 and TRBJ1-1, with 9 bases that match TRBD1. The CDR3 runs to 14 residues. The germline V gene has CDR1 GTSNPN and CDR2 SVGIG (reference sequence). V lost 0 bases and J lost 3; bases outside the gene matches: 2.

The rearrangement links TRBV28 to TRBJ2-1, with a possible D match to TRBD2 (6 bases). This CDR3 region has 16 residues. V dropped 7 bases and J dropped 3 bases, with 19 bases sitting between them. CDR1 and CDR2 (germline): MDHEN, SYDVKM. CDR3 DNA sequence: TGTGCCAGCACAAGCGCCAGCGGGTGGCTCTACAATGAGCAGTTCTTC. Its translation is CASTSASGWLYNEQFF.

The V call is TRBV28, the J call TRBJ1-5, with TRBD1 matching 9 bases. This CDR3 spans 12 amino acids. Looked up from germline, CDR1 is MDHEN and CDR2 is SYDVKM. The V and J ends lost 8 bases and 5 bases, in that order; junction bases with no gene match: 1. The CDR3 is CASDRGDQPQHF. Written as DNA, the CDR3 is TGTGCCAGCGACAGGGGGGATCAGCCCCAGCATTTT.

The chain couples TRBV11-1 to TRBJ2-2; 10 bases are a match to TRBD2. CDR3 length: 16 amino acids. CDR1 and CDR2 from the germline V gene are SGHAT and FQDESV (reference sequence). J gave up 0 bases and V 6 bases, and 4 bases lay outside the gene matches. CDR3 protein: CASRRTSGSNTGELFF. The DNA of the CDR3 is TGTGCCAGCAGGAGGACTAGCGGATCGAACACCGGGGAGCTGTTTTTT.

The rearrangement joins TRBV7-9 to TRBJ1-2; a weak D match, TRBD1 (5 bases). The V end was cut by 0 bases, the J end by 0 bases, with 5 bases between. Looked up from germline, CDR1 is SEHNR and CDR2 is FQNEAQ (reference sequence). The CDR3 has 14 residues. The CDR3 DNA reads TGTGCCAGCAGCTTAGCGGGGCCTAACTATGGCTACACCTTC. Protein product: CASSLAGPNYGYTF.

This chain links TRBV5-5 with TRBJ1-1, with 7 bases lining up with TRBD1. With V trimmed by 4 bases and J by 0 bases, 6 bases remained unmatched. The CDR3 extends over 15 amino acids. From germline, CDR1 is SGHKS and CDR2 YYEKEE (reference sequence). Here the CDR3 reads CASSIGTAMNTEAFF. CDR3 bases: TGTGCCAGCAGCATAGGGACAGCCATGAACACTGAAGCTTTCTTT. Variable domain in full (rest from reference TRBV5-5 and TRBJ1-1): DAGVTQSPTHLIKTRGQQVTLRCSPISGHKSVSWYQQVLGQGPQFIFQYYEKEERGRGNFPDRFSARQFPNYSSELNVNALLLGDSALYLCASSIGTAMNTEAFFGQGTRLTVV.

This clone was seen more than once but under ten times. This chain links TRBV3-1 (or the pseudogene TRBV3-2) with TRBJ2-2, with TRBD2 identical over 7 bases. J was trimmed by 7 bases and V by 7 bases; bases with no gene match: 9. CDR3 length: 14 residues. The germline gives CDR1 LGHDT, CDR2 YNNKEL (reference sequence). CDR3 in amino acids: CASTYWGGNGELFF. The CDR3 bases are TGTGCCAGCACCTACTGGGGGGGTAACGGGGAGCTGTTTTTT.

The chain combines TRBV5-4 with TRBJ1-2; D is unclear. The CDR3 length is 14 residues. The ends were cut back, 0 bases at V and 5 bases at J, with 11 bases in the middle. Per germline, CDR1 SGHNT and CDR2 YYREEE (reference sequence). This chain's CDR3 is CASSLDQVVYGYTF. DNA of the CDR3: TGTGCCAGCAGCTTGGACCAGGTTGTATATGGCTACACCTTC.

The chain combines TRBV30 with TRBJ2-1; the D is unclear. CDR3 length: 8 residues. V lost 7 bases to trimming and J lost 7 bases, with 2 bases between them. CDR1 and CDR2 (germline): GTSNPN, SVGIG (reference sequence). The CDR3 nucleotides are TGTGCCTTAAATGAGCAGTTCTTC. It specifies CALNEQFF.

The table lists this clone with a count of one. This rearrangement joins TRBV29-1 to TRBJ2-1, with D hard to call. Germline V CDR1 and CDR2: SQVTM, ANQGSEA. CDR3 length equals 13 residues. The V gene lost 7 bases and the J gene lost 8 bases, with 18 bases spanning the gap. CDR3: CSGLGETFYEQFF. CDR3 nucleotides: TGCAGCGGCTTGGGTGAGACATTCTATGAGCAGTTCTTC.